This TCR beta chain is drawn from a study of cytomegalovirus exposure and HLA in healthy donors. Study findings and constraints: The authors reported that TCR beta sequences could predict HLA-A and HLA-B alleles. These predictions were accurate for most subjects in the first cohort. Rare TCR sequences dominated, though some public TCRs recurred in many donors. Most of the TCR beta V segments (in an earlier analysis) were productive either about 87% or about 30% of the time.

PCR was performed using 60 Vbeta and 13 Jbeta primers. Clones were read by immunoSEQ multiplex PCR, and TCRdb kept only the in-frame ones, dropping some. Here the sample spans approximately 180,000 clones, roughly 87% being singletons. Turning to this clone: Its specificity is unknown.

Germline V gene lookup returns CDR1 SEHNR and CDR2 FQNEAQ (reference sequence). The CDR3 runs 15 residues. Trimming pared 0 bases from V and 3 bases from J, leaving 12 bases between. This receptor was obtained from a girl under three years old in good health and CMV-seronegative. The rearrangement joins TRBV7-9 to TRBJ2-7, with D unclear. The sample taken for sequencing was PBMCs. CDR3 bases: TGTGCCAGCAGCTTAGCGAGCGCCCCGGGCTACGAGCAGTACTTC. Its protein product is CASSLASAPGYEQYF.